These 20 T cell receptor beta chains originate from one sample sequenced in a study of OX40 agonist ivuxolimab in advanced cancers. The method was immunoSEQ multiplex PCR; TCRdb's version includes in-frame clones alone and lacks a portion of them. This sample has tens of thousands of clones, with about nine tenths found just once. The sample here was CD4+ or CD8+ T cells sorted from blood, taken in a trial of the OX40 agonist ivuxolimab. The receptors shown here come from an adult with an advanced solid tumor such as melanoma, head and neck, liver or kidney cancer.

The chain links TRBV7-2 to TRBJ2-7; D might be TRBD2 (6 bases). There are 16 residues in the CDR3. The germline CDR1 and CDR2 sequences are SGHTA and FQGNSA. V dropped 6 bases and J dropped 2 bases, with 20 bases sitting between them. The CDR3 nucleotides are TGTGCCAGCAGATTAACGCCGCGGGACCGACCCTACGAGCAGTACTTC. Translating gives CASRLTPRDRPYEQYF.

The rearrangement joins TRBV30 to TRBJ1-2; D not certain. Trimming removed 3 bases at V and 4 bases at J, with 6 bases between. CDR3 size: 11 residues. CDR1 and CDR2 from the germline V gene are GTSNPN and SVGIG (reference sequence). This CDR3 reads CAWRGVYGYTF. CDR3 nucleotides: TGTGCCTGGAGAGGCGTCTATGGCTACACCTTC.

The J gene is TRBJ2-7, the V gene TRBV5-1; 8 bases match TRBD2. The V gene end was trimmed by 0 bases and the J gene end by 4 bases; junction bases not matched to a gene: 9. In germline, CDR1 is SGHRS, CDR2 YFSETQ. CDR3 length: 16 amino acids. The CDR3 bases are TGCGCCAGCAGCTTGGTTGGTAGCGGGACCATTTACGAGCAGTACTTC. Its protein is CASSLVGSGTIYEQYF.

The chain couples TRBV5-1 to TRBJ1-2, with a weak D call TRBD1 (5 bases). CDR1 and CDR2 from the germline V gene are SGHRS and YFSETQ. V was clipped by 0 bases and J by 8 bases, with 11 bases between them. The CDR3 is 13 amino acids. This CDR3 reads CASSLGPQGGYTF. DNA for the CDR3: TGCGCCAGCAGCTTGGGGCCGCAGGGCGGCTACACCTTC.

This clone was seen once. At one end, the junction sequence differs from germline, possibly due to a read error. The V and J genes are TRBV7-7 and TRBJ1-3; a weak D match, TRBD1 (5 bases). CDR3 size: 17 residues. From germline, CDR1 is SSHAT and CDR2 FNYEAQ (reference sequence). This chain's CDR3 is CASSSWQGIVWGNTIYF. CDR3 DNA: TGTGCTAGCAGCTCGTGGCAGGGTATCGTGTGGGGAAACACCATATATTTT.

This sequence joins TRBV30 and TRBJ1-4; D unclear. V dropped 7 bases and J dropped 7 bases, with 13 bases sitting between them. Germline CDR1 is GTSNPN and CDR2 is SVGIG (reference sequence). The CDR3 is 12 amino acids. CDR3 bases: TGTGCCTACAGTAGGCCCGGTGAAAAACTGTTTTTT. Its protein is CAYSRPGEKLFF.

This chain connects TRBV11-2 to TRBJ2-5; D not certain. V lost 0 bases, J lost 0 bases, and 5 bases lay in between. The CDR3 extends over 14 amino acids. CDR1 and CDR2 from the germline V gene are SGHAT and FQNNGV. CDR3 amino acids: CASSLDGYQETQYF. The DNA for the CDR3 is TGTGCCAGCAGCTTAGATGGGTACCAAGAGACCCAGTACTTC.

The chain employs TRBV29-1 and TRBJ1-2; the match to TRBD1 covers 8 bases. V dropped 5 bases and J dropped 0; count of bases not matched to a gene: 8. This CDR3 contains 15 residues. Germline lookup yields CDR1 SQVTM and CDR2 ANQGSEA. In DNA form, the CDR3 reads TGCAGCGTTACCGGGACAGGAGCATCTAACTATGGCTACACCTTC. Its protein is CSVTGTGASNYGYTF. Full variable domain (outside the CDR3, taken from reference TRBV29-1 and TRBJ1-2): SAVISQKPSRDICQRGTSLTIQCQVDSQVTMMFWYRQQPGQSLTLIATANQGSEATYESGFVIDKFPISRPNLTFSTLTVSNMSPEDSSIYLCSVTGTGASNYGYTFGSGTRLTVV.

This chain connects TRBV5-1 to TRBJ1-1, with TRBD1 matching 8 bases. The CDR3 consists of 16 residues. After removal of 4 bases from V and 6 bases from J, the junction contained 14 bases not matched to a gene. CDR1 is SGHRS, CDR2 YFSETQ, per germline. CDR3 coding DNA: TGCGCCAGCAGCGTGGCAGGACAGGGCGATTTGGCTGAAGCTTTCTTT. This gives the protein CASSVAGQGDLAEAFF.

The genes are TRBV5-1 and TRBJ2-3, with 9 bases matching TRBD1. The V gene's germline CDR1 is SGHRS and CDR2 YFSETQ. This CDR3 is 15 amino acids long. The V segment lost 4 bases and the J segment 4 bases; nucleotides outside the gene matches: 7. As DNA, the CDR3 is TGCGCCAGCAGCGAAACAGGGGGCGCGCCAGATACGCAGTATTTT. Amino acid sequence: CASSETGGAPDTQYF.

The rearrangement links TRBV6-1 to TRBJ2-7; 10 bases align to TRBD1. With V trimmed by 5 bases and J by 3 bases, 4 bases remained unmatched. In germline, CDR1 is MNHNS, CDR2 SASEGT. This CDR3 is 14 amino acids long. The CDR3 DNA is TGTGCCAGCAGTCGACAGGGGGCGGTCTACGAGCAGTACTTC. Translated, it gives CASSRQGAVYEQYF.

The sample holds one count of this clone. The gene calls are TRBV6-6 and TRBJ2-5; D uncertain. CDR1 and CDR2 from the germline V gene are MNHNY and SVGAGI (reference sequence). This CDR3 comprises 13 residues. Trimming cost V 6 bases and J 4 bases, with 12 bases left between them. The CDR3 DNA reads TGTGCCAGCAGCCTCACGGCTGTAGAGACCCAGTACTTC. It is translated as CASSLTAVETQYF.

With respect to this clone: At one end the junction does not follow the germline gene, possibly because of a read error. The gene calls are TRBV18 and TRBJ1-2, with D hard to call. CDR1 is KGHSH and CDR2 is LQKENI in the germline V gene. This CDR3 region has 13 residues. DNA for the CDR3: TGTGCCAGCACACCGGCGCTAGATGGGGGCTACACCTTC. The encoded protein is CASTPALDGGYTF.

The chain uses TRBV11-1 and TRBJ2-3; TRBD2 matches at 10 bases. The trim removed 5 bases at V and 3 bases at J, leaving 5 bases unmatched. The germline V gene encodes CDR1 SGHAT and CDR2 FQDESV (reference sequence). The CDR3 loop spans 15 amino acids. This CDR3 is CASSDTSGVTDTQYF. In nucleotides, the CDR3 is TGTGCCAGCAGCGACACTAGCGGGGTTACAGATACGCAGTATTTT.

CDR3 coding DNA: TGTGCCAGTACCCACAGTGCAACTAATGAAAAACTGTTTTTT. It encodes CASTHSATNEKLFF. The chain is built from TRBV19 and TRBJ1-4, with D uncertain. The CDR3 has 14 amino acids. V lost 7 bases, J lost 0 bases, and 9 bases lay in between. CDR1 and CDR2 from the germline V gene are LNHDA and SQIVND (reference sequence).

The chain recombines TRBV15 with TRBJ1-2; 9 nucleotides agree with TRBD1. With V trimmed by 3 bases and J by 8 bases, 10 bases remained unmatched. The CDR3 length is 15 residues. Looked up from germline, CDR1 is LNHNV and CDR2 is YYDKDF (reference sequence). The CDR3 DNA reads as TGTGCCACCAGCAGGGACTGGGGACAGGGCGGAGGCTACACCTTC. Residues: CATSRDWGQGGGYTF.

This clone was found a few times. The chain combines TRBV14 with TRBJ2-1; D uncertain. Germline values: CDR1 SGHDN, CDR2 FVKESK. The CDR3 loop spans 14 amino acids. Trimming shortened V by 0 bases and J by 5 bases, and 8 bases separated the two germline ends. Written as DNA, the CDR3 is TGTGCCAGCAGCCAAGATTGGGTAGACAATGAGCAGTTCTTC. Amino acid sequence: CASSQDWVDNEQFF.

V is TRBV7-3 and J is TRBJ1-1; D unresolved. V was clipped by 6 bases and J by 0 bases, with 8 bases between them. Germline V gives CDR1 SGHTA, CDR2 FQGTGA. The CDR3 is 13 amino acids. The CDR3 is CASSLSLNTEAFF. CDR3 DNA sequence: TGTGCCAGCAGTTTGAGTTTGAACACTGAAGCTTTCTTT.

The J gene is TRBJ1-3, the V gene TRBV14, with a tentative D call TRBD1 (6 bases). This CDR3 is built from 16 residues. V shed 4 bases and J shed 0 bases, with 13 bases lying between them. Germline V gives CDR1 SGHDN, CDR2 FVKESK. For the CDR3, the DNA is TGTGCCAGCAGCCGATTACAGGGATTCTCTGGAAACACCATATATTTT. Translated, it gives CASSRLQGFSGNTIYF.

The chain joins TRBV5-1 to TRBJ2-1; D gene uncertain. V was pared by 4 bases and J by 6 bases, with 14 bases between. Germline V CDR1 and CDR2: SGHRS, YFSETQ. CDR3 length: 14 amino acids. In DNA form, the CDR3 reads TGCGCCAGCAGCGAGCCCTCTACCGGCAATGAGCAGTTCTTC. It specifies CASSEPSTGNEQFF.